Listed below are T cell receptor beta chains from one sample, sequenced in a study of regulatory T cells in long-lasting Graves disease. TCRdb passed the multiplex PCR reads through MiXCR, listing each CDR3 protein once. The sample yields hundreds of thousands of distinct CDR3 sequences, 15% seen once. These same data were also listed under a study on T cells in Graves' hyperthyroidism and ophthalmopathy.

The starting material was peripheral blood mononuclear cells (PBMCs), obtained at new diagnosis, from a patient treated with antithyroid drugs. All receptors derive from a woman in her thirties or forties with Graves disease. Both conserved end residues are part of each CDR3. A D gene is named only where the DNA matches it firmly. Clone size is stated in some rows and not others, as once, few, many or a class when expanded.

v_call: TRBV6-2/TRBV6-3
clone_size: many
j_call: TRBJ2-7
d_call: .
cdr3_nt: TGTGCCAGCAGCTTACAGGGTCCGGAGCAGTACTTC
cdr3_aa: CASSLQGPEQYF

v_call: TRBV12-3/TRBV12-4
clone_size: many
j_call: TRBJ1-5
d_call: .
cdr3_nt: TGTGCCAGCAGTCTAGGACAGTCATATAGCAATCAGCCCCAGCATTTT
cdr3_aa: CASSLGQSYSNQPQHF

v_call: TRBV25-1
clone_size: many
j_call: TRBJ2-2
d_call: TRBD2
cdr3_nt: TGTGCCAGCAGTGAATTTTTCAGCGGGAGCGTCGCCGGGGAGCTGTTTTTT
cdr3_aa: CASSEFFSGSVAGELFF

v_call: TRBV5-1
clone_size: .
j_call: TRBJ1-1
d_call: .
cdr3_nt: TGCGCCAGCAGCAATCTCGAAGTGAACACTGAAGCTTTCTTT
cdr3_aa: CASSNLEVNTEAFF

v_call: TRBV3-1
clone_size: few
j_call: TRBJ2-6
d_call: TRBD2
cdr3_nt: TGTGCCAGCACACCTTCTAGCGGGAGGGCCTCTGGGGCCAACGTCCTGACTTTC
cdr3_aa: CASTPSSGRASGANVLTF

v_call: TRBV20-1
clone_size: .
j_call: TRBJ2-5
d_call: TRBD2
cdr3_nt: TGCAGTGCCAGGGGACTAGCCCGGGAGACCCAGTACTTC
cdr3_aa: CSARGLARETQYF

v_call: TRBV28
clone_size: few
j_call: TRBJ2-3
d_call: TRBD2
cdr3_nt: TGTGCCGTCGGACGGGAGGACCACACAGCAGATACGCAGTATTTT
cdr3_aa: CAVGREDHTADTQYF

v_call: TRBV20-1
clone_size: few
j_call: TRBJ1-4
d_call: .
cdr3_nt: TGCAGTGCTATCATGGGGGGCAATGAAAAACTGTTTTTT
cdr3_aa: CSAIMGGNEKLFF

v_call: TRBV28
clone_size: many
j_call: TRBJ1-5
d_call: .
cdr3_nt: TGTGCCAGCAGCACCATACCTAGCAATCAGCCCCAGCATTTT
cdr3_aa: CASSTIPSNQPQHF

v_call: TRBV30
clone_size: few
j_call: TRBJ1-1
d_call: .
cdr3_nt: TGTGCCTGGAGACCGCAGGGGCCCTCTGAAGCTTTCTTT
cdr3_aa: CAWRPQGPSEAFF

v_call: TRBV4-1
clone_size: .
j_call: TRBJ2-7
d_call: .
cdr3_nt: TGCGCCAGCAGCCCAAGTATGATGAGGCAGGGGACCTCCTACGAGCAGTACTTC
cdr3_aa: CASSPSMMRQGTSYEQYF

v_call: TRBV19
clone_size: few
j_call: TRBJ1-1
d_call: .
cdr3_nt: TGTGCCAGTATCAGCCCGGGAGGGACTGAAGCTTTCTTT
cdr3_aa: CASISPGGTEAFF

v_call: TRBV20-1
clone_size: few
j_call: TRBJ2-4
d_call: .
cdr3_nt: TGCAGTGCCGAACGGTTCGACATTCAGTACTTC
cdr3_aa: CSAERFDIQYF

v_call: TRBV20-1
clone_size: many
j_call: TRBJ2-1
d_call: TRBD1
cdr3_nt: TGCAGTGCTAGACGGACAGGGGATCACAATGAGCAGTTCTTC
cdr3_aa: CSARRTGDHNEQFF

v_call: TRBV28
clone_size: .
j_call: TRBJ2-1
d_call: .
cdr3_nt: TGTGCCAGCAGTTTCAGGGGGGCAGGGGGCACTAGCGGGTCCTCCAATGAGCAGTTCTTC
cdr3_aa: CASSFRGAGGTSGSSNEQFF

v_call: TRBV28
clone_size: many
j_call: TRBJ2-1
d_call: TRBD2
cdr3_nt: TGTGCCAGCAGTGTCCCCGGGGCTAGCGGGAGCCTCAATGAGCAGTTCTTC
cdr3_aa: CASSVPGASGSLNEQFF

v_call: TRBV7-2
clone_size: .
j_call: TRBJ2-1
d_call: TRBD2
cdr3_nt: TGTGCCAGCAGCTTAGGGCTAGCGGGTATCTCTACAATGGTTAAAGCTAATGAGCAGTTCTTC
cdr3_aa: CASSLGLAGISTMVKANEQFF

v_call: TRBV5-6
clone_size: few
j_call: TRBJ2-1
d_call: .
cdr3_nt: TGTGCCAGCAGCTTAGGGGGGCATGAGCAGCTCTTC
cdr3_aa: CASSLGGHEQLF

v_call: TRBV28
clone_size: many
j_call: TRBJ2-7
d_call: TRBD1
cdr3_nt: TGTGCCAGCAGTTTCCCCCGGGACAGGGGTACAACCTCCTACGAGCAGTACTTC
cdr3_aa: CASSFPRDRGTTSYEQYF

v_call: TRBV7-6
clone_size: .
j_call: TRBJ2-3
d_call: TRBD2
cdr3_nt: TGTGCCAGCAGCGACCCCCGGACTAGCGGGAGAAGGACAGATACGCAGTATTTT
cdr3_aa: CASSDPRTSGRRTDTQYF

v_call: TRBV7-2
clone_size: few
j_call: TRBJ2-7
d_call: .
cdr3_nt: TGTGCCAGCAGCTTAGCGCCCGAATACGAGCAGTACTTC
cdr3_aa: CASSLAPEYEQYF

v_call: TRBV20-1
clone_size: many
j_call: TRBJ1-4
d_call: TRBD1
cdr3_nt: TGCAGTGCTAGCGGGGACAGTAATGAAAAACTGTTTTTT
cdr3_aa: CSASGDSNEKLFF

v_call: TRBV20-1
clone_size: many
j_call: TRBJ2-3
d_call: .
cdr3_nt: TGCAGTGCTAGAAATCTTGTGCAGAACACAGATACGCAGTATTTT
cdr3_aa: CSARNLVQNTDTQYF

v_call: TRBV5-1
clone_size: .
j_call: TRBJ2-2
d_call: .
cdr3_nt: TGCGCCAGTGTGTACCGCGGGGAGCTGTTTTTT
cdr3_aa: CASVYRGELFF

v_call: TRBV5-1
clone_size: many
j_call: TRBJ2-6
d_call: TRBD1
cdr3_nt: TGCGCCAGCAGCTCCAGACAGGGTTTGGGGTCTGGGGCCAACGTCCTGACTTTC
cdr3_aa: CASSSRQGLGSGANVLTF

v_call: TRBV28
clone_size: .
j_call: TRBJ1-2
d_call: .
cdr3_nt: TGTGCCAGCAGCTCAGGCCAGGGAGCCGGCGGCTACACCTTC
cdr3_aa: CASSSGQGAGGYTF

v_call: TRBV4-1
clone_size: .
j_call: TRBJ2-5
d_call: TRBD2
cdr3_nt: TGCGCCAGCAGCCAAGTCAGCAGCGCGGGAGCCGGGACCCAGTACTTC
cdr3_aa: CASSQVSSAGAGTQYF

v_call: TRBV7-2
clone_size: many
j_call: TRBJ2-1
d_call: TRBD2
cdr3_nt: TGTGCCAGCAGCTTAGGCGGGAGCAATGAGCAGTTCTTC
cdr3_aa: CASSLGGSNEQFF

v_call: TRBV12-3/TRBV12-4
clone_size: many
j_call: TRBJ2-7
d_call: .
cdr3_nt: TGTGCCAGCAGTTTAACGGCGGGGGCAAAGGTGCAGTACTTC
cdr3_aa: CASSLTAGAKVQYF

v_call: TRBV5-1
clone_size: many
j_call: TRBJ2-5
d_call: .
cdr3_nt: TGCGCCAGCAGCTTGGAGGACGGTAGAACAGAGACCCAGTACTTC
cdr3_aa: CASSLEDGRTETQYF

v_call: TRBV19
clone_size: .
j_call: TRBJ2-4
d_call: TRBD2
cdr3_nt: TGTGCCAGTAGTATCTCGGGACTAGCGGGCCCATCTCGGGGAAACATTCAGTACTTC
cdr3_aa: CASSISGLAGPSRGNIQYF

v_call: TRBV5-4
clone_size: .
j_call: TRBJ2-7
d_call: TRBD2
cdr3_nt: TGTGCCAGCAGCCCCAGACTAGCGGAAAGCTCCTACGAGCAGTACTTC
cdr3_aa: CASSPRLAESSYEQYF

v_call: TRBV5-1
clone_size: .
j_call: TRBJ2-7
d_call: .
cdr3_nt: TGCGCCAGCAGCTTGGAATTAGGGGGGGCCTACGAGCAGTACTTC
cdr3_aa: CASSLELGGAYEQYF

v_call: TRBV20-1
clone_size: many
j_call: TRBJ2-3
d_call: TRBD1
cdr3_nt: TGCAGTGCTACGGACAGGGGAGATACGCAGTATTTT
cdr3_aa: CSATDRGDTQYF

v_call: TRBV30
clone_size: many
j_call: TRBJ1-2
d_call: TRBD1
cdr3_nt: TGTGCCTCAGCCCCGGGACAGGGGAGAGGCTACACCTTC
cdr3_aa: CASAPGQGRGYTF

v_call: TRBV25-1
clone_size: many
j_call: TRBJ1-1
d_call: .
cdr3_nt: TGTGCCAGCAGTGGTCGGCAGGGCCTCGAGGGGACTGAAGCTTTCTTT
cdr3_aa: CASSGRQGLEGTEAFF

v_call: TRBV10-1
clone_size: few
j_call: TRBJ1-3
d_call: .
cdr3_nt: TGCGCCAGCATCAAATATGGCGGAAACACCATATATTTT
cdr3_aa: CASIKYGGNTIYF

v_call: TRBV11-2
clone_size: many
j_call: TRBJ2-2
d_call: TRBD1
cdr3_nt: TGTGCCAGCAGCCCTAGTGAGGGACAGGGGGCGAACACCGGGGAGCTGTTTTTT
cdr3_aa: CASSPSEGQGANTGELFF

v_call: TRBV5-5
clone_size: .
j_call: TRBJ2-5
d_call: TRBD1
cdr3_nt: TGTGCCAGCAGCCGCCATGGACAGGGAGAAGGGGAGACCCAGTACTTC
cdr3_aa: CASSRHGQGEGETQYF

v_call: TRBV7-2
clone_size: many
j_call: TRBJ1-2
d_call: TRBD1
cdr3_nt: TGTGCCAGCAGCCGCCCTGGGACAGGGAACTACGGCTACACCTTC
cdr3_aa: CASSRPGTGNYGYTF

v_call: TRBV25-1
clone_size: many
j_call: TRBJ2-1
d_call: TRBD1
cdr3_nt: TGTGCCAGCAGTGAAATTTCGGGACAGGGGTTCAATGAGCAGTTCTTC
cdr3_aa: CASSEISGQGFNEQFF

v_call: TRBV19
clone_size: .
j_call: TRBJ2-1
d_call: TRBD2
cdr3_nt: TGTGCCAGTAGTCCTTCCTTCGGGAGGGCCGCCTACAATGAGCAGTTCTTC
cdr3_aa: CASSPSFGRAAYNEQFF